This T cell receptor beta chain was profiled in a study of blood T cells in healthy people across ages. Findings of the study overall: The percentage of naive T cells correlated strongly with TCR beta diversity.

Alongside a J-beta primer mix, a sample-barcoded 5' primer served in a second PCR lasting about 7 to 12 cycles. TCRdb recomputed calls from the 5' RACE reads with MiXCR, one row per CDR3 protein. Here the sample spans 910,000 or so distinct CDR3 sequences, 51% being singletons. This CDR3 region has 15 residues. Germline V gene lookup returns CDR1 SEHNR and CDR2 FQNEAQ (reference sequence). V shed 5 bases and J shed 1 base, with 12 bases lying between them. Details on this clonotype: The antigen is undetermined.

Specimen: blood. This receptor was obtained from a woman aged 55-69 years in good health. The gene calls are TRBV7-9 and TRBJ2-1; D is unclear. This chain's CDR3 is CASSIGLGSYNEQFF. The DNA of the CDR3 is TGTGCCAGCAGCATTGGTTTAGGTTCCTACAATGAGCAGTTCTTC.